The 9 T cell receptor beta chains given below trace back to one sample, sequenced in a study of blood T cell repertoires in COVID-19. Profiling relied on immunoSEQ multiplex PCR, and the TCRdb table lists in-frame clones only, not all of them. The sample lists approximately 53,000 clones, around 73% occurring once. Sample: PBMCs or T cells enriched from blood (not recorded which). The origin of the receptors is a woman between 50 and 59 years old with acute COVID-19.

The chain recombines TRBV19 with TRBJ1-2, with a possible D match to TRBD1 (6 bases). Germline V CDR1 and CDR2: LNHDA, SQIVND (reference sequence). Trimming shortened V by 10 bases and J by 4 bases, and 22 bases separated the two germline ends. The CDR3 has 15 residues. In nucleotides, the CDR3 is TGTGCCACCTTGAGGGTCCCTGGGACAAGCTATGGCTACACCTTC. Translation gives CATLRVPGTSYGYTF.

The V call is TRBV14, the J call TRBJ1-5; D perhaps matches TRBD1 (5 bases). Per the germline V gene, CDR1 is SGHDN and CDR2 is FVKESK. V was cut by 1 base and J by 10 bases, with 11 bases left in between. CDR3 size: 13 residues. The CDR3 sequence: CASSQGLQGPQHF. Here the CDR3 DNA reads TGTGCCAGCAGCCAAGGGCTCCAGGGTCCCCAGCATTTT.

This clone was seen a few times. The chain uses TRBV28 and TRBJ1-3; D perhaps matches TRBD1 (6 bases). Germline loops: CDR1 MDHEN, CDR2 SYDVKM. V lost 5 bases and J 2 bases, leaving 10 bases between the germline ends. The CDR3 spans 14 residues. The CDR3 loop reads CASSQGKAGNTIYF. The CDR3 DNA follows: TGTGCCAGCAGTCAGGGGAAGGCTGGAAACACCATATATTTT.

This chain links TRBV19 with TRBJ2-2; TRBD1 is a possible D gene (5 bases). Germline CDR1 reads LNHDA; CDR2 reads SQIVND (reference sequence). The CDR3 has 14 amino acids. Trimming took 3 bases from V and 3 from J, leaving 8 bases between them. CDR3 protein: CASSMAGHTGELFF. The DNA of the CDR3 is TGTGCCAGTAGTATGGCAGGGCACACCGGGGAGCTGTTTTTT.

The CDR3 DNA reads TGTGCCAGCAGTGTCAGGGTCTACGAGCAGTACTTC. Encoded protein: CASSVRVYEQYF. The rearrangement uses TRBV12-3 or TRBV12-4 and TRBJ2-7; the D gene is possibly TRBD1 (5 bases). V lost 5 bases, J lost 3 bases, and 8 bases lay in between. The CDR3 length is 12 residues.

The chain couples TRBV30 to TRBJ1-6; D is undetermined. V lost 3 bases, J lost 6 bases, and 6 bases lay in between. CDR3 length: 12 residues. The germline V gene has CDR1 GTSNPN and CDR2 SVGIG (reference sequence). This chain's CDR3 is CAWSLRNSPLHF. CDR3 DNA: TGTGCCTGGAGCCTCCGTAATTCACCCCTCCACTTT.

V usage is TRBV2 and J usage is TRBJ1-6, with D uncertain. Trimming pared 8 bases from V and 6 bases from J, leaving 11 bases between. The CDR3 totals 13 residues. Germline values: CDR1 SNHLY, CDR2 FYNNEI. This chain's CDR3 is CASSDTVNSPLHF. CDR3 DNA: TGTGCCAGCTCTGACACCGTTAATTCACCCCTCCACTTT.

CDR3: CASSLFFGAAISSYTF. The DNA for the CDR3 is TGTGCCAGCAGCTTGTTCTTTGGGGCGGCGATCAGTAGCTACACCTTC. The V call is TRBV5-4, the J call TRBJ1-2; D perhaps matches TRBD1 (5 bases). Germline CDR1 and CDR2: SGHNT and YYREEE (reference sequence). Trimming pared 1 base from V and 9 bases from J, leaving 22 bases between. There are 16 residues in the CDR3.

This rearrangement joins TRBV7-9 to TRBJ1-3; tentatively, D is TRBD1 (5 bases). The V gene lost 0 bases and the J gene lost 2 bases, with 5 bases spanning the gap. The germline V gene has CDR1 SEHNR and CDR2 FQNEAQ (reference sequence). The CDR3 covers 14 residues. CDR3 DNA sequence: TGTGCCAGCAGCTTAGCAGGGGCTGGAAACACCATATATTTT. The encoded protein is CASSLAGAGNTIYF.